This T cell receptor beta chain originates from a study of beta chain features in type 1 diabetes. The wider study: Similarity in age, gender and cell yields was seen between patients and healthy donors. Examination of sorted cells across all samples involved around 110 million cells.

From germline, CDR1 is SGHNT and CDR2 YYREEE (reference sequence). The V gene end was trimmed by 3 bases and the J gene end by 3 bases; junction bases not matched to a gene: 7. CDR3 length: 15 residues. A few counts support this clone. Its antigen is currently unknown. Study-wide points: In every one of the four CD4+ subsets, TCRB CDR3s were moderately but significantly shorter in Type 1 diabetes patients.

By way of CD45RO/CCR7/CD25/CD127/CD95/CD27, the CD4+ regulatory, stem cell-like memory, central memory and naive cells were sorted. All of the isolated RNA was reverse transcribed, so expressed TCRB transcripts were sequenced. Naive, central memory and regulatory T cell samples produced a mean of approximately 3.9 million reads. Libraries were prepared by immunoSEQ multiplex PCR; TCRdb keeps only in-frame clonotypes and omits some of them. The sample lists 680,000 or so clones, around 15% occurring once. The source material was naive CD4+ T cells from blood. The chain joins TRBV5-4 to TRBJ2-3; 7 bases map to TRBD2. This receptor was identified in a man younger than 35 with type 1 diabetes. CDR3 loop: CASSSTSPRTDTQYF. The CDR3 region has the DNA TGTGCCAGCAGCTCGACTAGCCCTAGGACAGATACGCAGTATTTT.